What follows are 7 T cell receptor beta chains derived from one specimen sequenced in a study of blood T cell repertoires in COVID-19. This table comes from immunoSEQ multiplex PCR, and its TCRdb copy is limited to in-frame clones, with some not included. The sample holds around 420,000 clones, approximately 86% seen once. The specimen sequenced was PBMCs or T cells enriched from blood (not recorded which). Source of these receptors: a woman in her forties with acute COVID-19.

The gene calls are TRBV7-9 and TRBJ2-3; D might be TRBD2 (5 bases). Trimming took off 1 base at V and 4 bases at J, with 12 bases between the two ends. CDR1 and CDR2 from the germline V gene are SEHNR and FQNEAQ (reference sequence). The CDR3 consists of 15 residues. The CDR3 bases are TGTGCCAGCAGCTTAGTACGGGGTAATTCAGATACGCAGTATTTT. Protein sequence: CASSLVRGNSDTQYF.

This clone appeared once. This sequence joins TRBV3-1 (or the pseudogene TRBV3-2) and TRBJ2-7; 8 bases line up with TRBD2. CDR1 and CDR2 from the germline V gene are LGHDT and YNNKEL (reference sequence). The CDR3 loop spans 16 amino acids. J gave up 7 bases and V 1 base, and 12 bases lay outside the gene matches. CDR3 amino acids: CASSQAPGTRGGEQYF. DNA of the CDR3: TGTGCCAGCAGCCAAGCTCCCGGGACTAGAGGGGGGGAGCAGTACTTC.

This clone was recorded once. The chain carries TRBV4-1 and TRBJ2-7; a weak D match, TRBD1 (7 bases). The germline gives CDR1 MGHRA, CDR2 YSYEKL. The CDR3 is 15 residues long. Trimming removed 0 bases at V and 3 bases at J, with 12 bases between. This CDR3 reads CASSQDRGTDYEQYF. DNA for the CDR3: TGCGCCAGCAGCCAAGATCGGGGGACAGACTACGAGCAGTACTTC.

The rearrangement links TRBV4-2 to TRBJ1-2, with 7 bases aligning to TRBD1. There are 13 residues in the CDR3. Germline values: CDR1 LGHNA, CDR2 YNFKEQ. V lost 4 bases and J lost 2; bases outside the gene matches: 1. This CDR3 is CASSLDRNYGYTF. The CDR3 nucleotides are TGTGCCAGCAGCCTGGACAGGAACTATGGCTACACCTTC.

This sequence joins TRBV5-5 and TRBJ2-7, with D perhaps matching TRBD1 (6 bases). The V gene's germline CDR1 is SGHKS and CDR2 YYEKEE (reference sequence). The V end lost 4 bases, the J end lost 1 base, and 12 bases lay between the germline ends. The length of the CDR3 is 14 residues. The CDR3 DNA is TGTGCCAGCAGCATATTGGACAGTTCCTACGAGCAGTACTTC. Translated, it gives CASSILDSSYEQYF.

As DNA, the CDR3 is TGTGCCAACGATCCGGGACACCGATTCCAAGAGACCCAGTACTTC. It translates to CANDPGHRFQETQYF. The chain employs TRBV21-1 and TRBJ2-5; the D call TRBD1 from the table was never checked on the DNA. TRBV21-1 is a recognized pseudogene. The CDR3 has 15 residues.

The chain recombines TRBV19 with TRBJ1-1; maybe TRBD1 (5 bases). Deletions cut 5 bases from V and 4 bases from J, with 23 bases between. This CDR3 region has 17 residues. The germline CDR1 and CDR2 sequences are LNHDA and SQIVND (reference sequence). The CDR3 DNA is TGTGCCAGTAGTTTCCTCGCGGGGGTGGGTGGAGGCACTGAAGCTTTCTTT. Its protein is CASSFLAGVGGGTEAFF.